The clone carrying this TCR beta chain was detected only a few times. The authors' processing: Reference gene primer amplification gave estimated nucleated cell counts. The protocol was immunoSEQ multiplex PCR, while the TCRdb copy is restricted to in-frame clones and leaves out a portion. For V, J and clone size, that table is used; D and trimming come from the DNA. The profile shows about 170,000 clones, 86% of them singletons. This entry is derived from a study of blood T cell repertoires in COVID-19. The overall study: Nucleic acid was either cDNA or gDNA, and it came from T cells, B-cell-depleted T cells, or PBMCs.

Per germline, CDR1 SGHAT and CDR2 FQNNGV. This CDR3 has 13 residues. Trimming left V 5 bases short and J 9 bases short, with 13 bases between. Sequencing input: peripheral blood. The V gene is TRBV11-2, the J gene TRBJ2-2; D is possibly TRBD1 (5 bases). This TCR derives from a man aged 50 to 60 with active or convalescent COVID-19. The CDR3 sequence is CASSQGVDRELFF. The CDR3 nucleotides read TGTGCCAGCAGCCAAGGGGTAGATCGGGAGCTGTTTTTT.